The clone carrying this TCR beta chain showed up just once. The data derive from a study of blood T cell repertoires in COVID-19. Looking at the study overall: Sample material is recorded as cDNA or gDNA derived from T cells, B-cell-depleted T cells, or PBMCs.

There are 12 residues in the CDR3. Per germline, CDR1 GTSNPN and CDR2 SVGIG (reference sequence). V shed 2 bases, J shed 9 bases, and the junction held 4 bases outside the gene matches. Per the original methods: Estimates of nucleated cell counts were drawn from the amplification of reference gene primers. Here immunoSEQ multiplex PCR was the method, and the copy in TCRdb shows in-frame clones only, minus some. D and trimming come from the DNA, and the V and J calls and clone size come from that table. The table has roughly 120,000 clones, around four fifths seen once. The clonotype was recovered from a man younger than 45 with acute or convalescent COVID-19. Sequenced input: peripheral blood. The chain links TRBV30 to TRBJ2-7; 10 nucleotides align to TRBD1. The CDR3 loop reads CAWSPGQGGQYF. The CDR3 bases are TGTGCCTGGAGTCCCGGACAGGGGGGGCAGTACTTC.